Listed here are 25 T cell receptor beta chains from one sample, sequenced in a study of T-cell reconstitution after alpha-beta-depleted transplantation in children. Unique molecular identifiers tagged the TCRbeta library. TCRdb processed the PCR reads anew with MiXCR; each CDR3 protein has one entry. The data show approximately 240,000 distinct CDR3 sequences, approximately 9.9% seen once. The source material was PBMCs from the stem cell graft donor, sampled from the stem cell graft. Receptors originate from a human donor who donated a stem cell graft to a child with SCID.

This clonotype was recorded at least ten times. The chain carries TRBV12-3 or TRBV12-4 and TRBJ1-1; D is uncertain. V was trimmed by 3 bases and J by 1 base, leaving 6 bases between them. The CDR3 totals 13 residues. The chain's CDR3 is CASSFNQNTEAFF. CDR3 bases: TGTGCCAGCAGTTTCAACCAGAACACTGAAGCTTTCTTT.

This clonotype was seen many times. J is TRBJ1-5 and V is TRBV29-1, with 7 bases lining up with TRBD1. Germline CDR1 is SQVTM and CDR2 is ANQGSEA. The CDR3 totals 20 residues. With V trimmed by 4 bases and J by 1 base, 22 bases remained unmatched. The CDR3 coding sequence is TGCAGCGTTGTGTCTTTTATTTACGCGGGACCCAGGGGGAGCAATCAGCCCCAGCATTTT. This gives the protein CSVVSFIYAGPRGSNQPQHF.

This clonotype was counted many times. The J gene is TRBJ2-7, the V gene TRBV24-1; 9 bases match TRBD1. The CDR3 length is 14 residues. Germline V gene lookup returns CDR1 KGHDR and CDR2 SFDVKD. J gave up 4 bases and V 9 bases, and 9 bases lay outside the gene matches. CDR3 bases: TGTGCCACCTCCAAGCCGACAGGGGGTTACGAGCAGTACTTC. As protein: CATSKPTGGYEQYF.

This clonotype is termed medium-sized. The rearrangement uses TRBV5-1 and TRBJ1-2; 7 bases fit TRBD1. Trimming removed 2 bases from V and 3 bases from J; junction bases left unmatched: 10. Germline V gives CDR1 SGHRS, CDR2 YFSETQ. There are 16 residues in the CDR3. The CDR3 loop reads CASSLVSGQEYYGYTF. The CDR3 coding sequence is TGCGCCAGCAGCTTAGTGTCCGGACAGGAATACTATGGCTACACCTTC.

This clonotype was seen many times. The V gene is TRBV12-3 or TRBV12-4, the J gene TRBJ1-1, with D unclear. V dropped 1 base and J dropped 5 bases, with 8 bases sitting between them. This CDR3 has 13 residues. This chain's CDR3 is CASSLGGWTEAFF. For the CDR3, the DNA is TGTGCCAGCAGTTTAGGTGGATGGACTGAAGCTTTCTTT.

This chain links TRBV20-1 with TRBJ2-3; 9 bases are shared with TRBD2. The germline gives CDR1 DFQATT, CDR2 SNEGSKA (reference sequence). After removal of 0 bases from V and 4 bases from J, the junction contained 8 bases not matched to a gene. This CDR3 is built from 16 residues. In DNA form, the CDR3 reads TGCAGTGCTAGAGATCCCGGCGGGGGGGCCGCAGATACGCAGTATTTT. This translates into CSARDPGGGAADTQYF.

Many counts were recorded for this clonotype. V is TRBV5-1 and J is TRBJ2-1; 8 nucleotides align to TRBD1. Trimming cost V 4 bases and J 7 bases; bases outside gene matches: 7. The CDR3 loop spans 14 amino acids. CDR1 and CDR2 from the germline V gene are SGHRS and YFSETQ. CDR3 DNA: TGCGCCAGCAGCCCGGGACAGGTTGTGAATGAGCAGTTCTTC. Translated, it gives CASSPGQVVNEQFF.

This clonotype has ten or more counts. The chain employs TRBV5-1 and TRBJ2-5; tentatively, D is TRBD1 (5 bases). Trimming left V 3 bases short and J 5 bases short, with 17 bases between. The germline CDR1 and CDR2 sequences are SGHRS and YFSETQ. This CDR3 spans 15 amino acids. The CDR3 spells CASSWIGRVDETQYF. The CDR3 DNA follows: TGCGCCAGCAGCTGGATAGGCAGGGTGGACGAGACCCAGTACTTC.

This clonotype has at least ten counts. The chain has TRBV5-1 and TRBJ1-5; TRBD1 aligns across 10 bases. The germline V gene has CDR1 SGHRS and CDR2 YFSETQ. This CDR3 has 14 residues. V shed 4 bases, J shed 6 bases, and the junction held 4 bases outside the gene matches. The CDR3 sequence: CASSTGQGLQPQHF. The CDR3 DNA sequence: TGCGCCAGCAGCACGGGACAGGGGCTTCAGCCCCAGCATTTT.

This clonotype was seen many times. The chain has TRBV9 and TRBJ2-5; tentative D call: TRBD1 (6 bases). Trimming took off 3 bases at V and 4 bases at J, with 19 bases between the two ends. The germline V gene has CDR1 SGDLS and CDR2 YYNGEE. This CDR3 comprises 16 residues. This CDR3 is CASSASNRDNRETQYF. The CDR3, as DNA: TGTGCCAGCAGCGCATCAAACCGGGACAATCGAGAGACCCAGTACTTC.

This clonotype occurred many times. One base away lies a much larger clone, so this may be a sequencing read error. This chain uses TRBV5-1 with TRBJ2-2; the D is unclear. CDR1 is SGHRS, CDR2 YFSETQ, per germline. V lost 1 base and J 3 bases, leaving 4 bases between the germline ends. The CDR3 totals 13 residues. The CDR3: CASSLTDTGELFF. In DNA, the CDR3 is TGCGCCAGCAGCTTGACGGACACCGGGGAGCTGTTTTTT.

This clonotype was seen ten or more times. The J gene is TRBJ2-1, the V gene TRBV5-1; D gene unclear. V lost 0 bases and J 5 bases, leaving 6 bases between the germline ends. The CDR3 loop spans 13 amino acids. Germline V CDR1 and CDR2: SGHRS, YFSETQ. CDR3 sequence reads: CASSLERNNEQFF. The DNA of the CDR3 is TGCGCCAGCAGCTTGGAACGTAACAATGAGCAGTTCTTC.

This clonotype has ten or more counts. J is TRBJ2-1 and V is TRBV18, with a weak D call TRBD2 (6 bases). Germline V CDR1 and CDR2: KGHSH, LQKENI. Trimming cost V 2 bases and J 5 bases, with 10 bases left between them. The CDR3 has 14 residues. For the CDR3, the DNA is TGTGCCAGCTCACCAAGCCGGGGGAACAATGAGCAGTTCTTC. The encoded protein is CASSPSRGNNEQFF.

In its sample, this clonotype was seen many times. The V and J genes are TRBV28 and TRBJ2-7, with 8 nucleotides matching TRBD2. Germline loops: CDR1 MDHEN, CDR2 SYDVKM. V lost 2 bases, J lost 0 bases, and 9 bases stayed unmatched. The CDR3 runs 17 residues. Here the CDR3 reads CASSLGVGGASSYEQYF. The CDR3 DNA follows: TGTGCCAGCAGTTTAGGGGTCGGGGGGGCGAGCTCCTACGAGCAGTACTTC.

In the case of this clonotype: A read error may produce the germline difference seen at one junction end. The chain is built from TRBV2 and TRBJ1-3; a possible D gene is TRBD1 (6 bases). Looked up from germline, CDR1 is SNHLY and CDR2 is FYNNEI. The CDR3 totals 15 residues. CDR3 region: CVSSEAHGTRNTIYF. The CDR3 coding sequence is TGTGTCAGCAGTGAAGCGCATGGGACAAGAAACACCATATATTTT.

This clonotype was seen many times. This sequence joins TRBV7-2 and TRBJ1-1; a possible D gene is TRBD1 (5 bases). Looked up from germline, CDR1 is SGHTA and CDR2 is FQGNSA. Trimming took off 2 bases at V and 3 bases at J, with 13 bases between the two ends. This CDR3 has 15 residues. The CDR3 nucleotides read TGTGCCAGCAGCTTACGGCCAGGGACCTACACTGAAGCTTTCTTT. This sequence encodes CASSLRPGTYTEAFF.

This clonotype was found many times. The rearrangement uses TRBV15 and TRBJ2-3; TRBD2 matches 9 bases. The CDR3 has 15 residues. J gave up 2 bases and V 5 bases, and 5 bases lay outside the gene matches. Germline V gene sequence: CDR1 LNHNV, CDR2 YYDKDF (reference sequence). This chain's CDR3 is CATSLQRGATDTQYF. Here the CDR3 DNA reads TGTGCCACCAGCCTACAGCGGGGGGCCACAGATACGCAGTATTTT. The full variable domain, its missing parts supplied by reference TRBV15 and TRBJ2-3, is DAMVIQNPRYQVTQFGKPVTLSCSQTLNHNVMYWYQQKSSQAPKLLFHYYDKDFNNEADTPDNFQSRRPNTSFCFLDIRSPGLGDTAMYLCATSLQRGATDTQYFGPGTRLTVL.

This clonotype occurred many times. This sequence joins TRBV2 and TRBJ2-7, with 7 bases identical to TRBD1. Germline CDR1 reads SNHLY; CDR2 reads FYNNEI. V dropped 3 bases and J dropped 4; count of bases not matched to a gene: 6. This CDR3 spans 14 amino acids. The CDR3 nucleotides read TGTGCCAGCAGTGATGAGGACAGGCTGTACGAGCAGTACTTC. It encodes CASSDEDRLYEQYF.

Turning to this clonotype: This CDR3 fails to terminate in the conserved phenylalanine or tryptophan, so it likely reflects a read error. The chain recombines TRBV29-1 with TRBJ1-5; D is undetermined. The V end was cut by 4 bases, the J end by 0 bases, with 7 bases between. This CDR3 is 13 amino acids long. Germline CDR1 SQVTM, CDR2 ANQGSEA. The CDR3 nucleotides read TGCAGCGTTGCTGGGAATAGCAATCAGCCCCAGCATTAT. It translates to CSVAGNSNQPQHY.

In this sample, this clonotype turned up many times. DNA for the CDR3: TGCAGTGCTAGATCGGGACAGGGATATACTGAAGCTTTCTTT. The encoded protein is CSARSGQGYTEAFF. V and J are TRBV20-1 and TRBJ1-1, with 9 bases lining up with TRBD1. Unmatched junction bases numbered 6, after V lost 2 bases and J lost 5 bases. The CDR3 totals 14 residues. Germline values: CDR1 DFQATT, CDR2 SNEGSKA (reference sequence).

This clonotype has at least ten counts. The J gene is TRBJ2-2, the V gene TRBV29-1; D is possibly TRBD2 (6 bases). Trimming removed 4 bases at V and 0 bases at J, with 12 bases between. The CDR3 extends over 15 amino acids. Germline loops: CDR1 SQVTM, CDR2 ANQGSEA. The CDR3, as DNA: TGCAGCGTTGCGGGGGTAACCGCGAACACCGGGGAGCTGTTTTTT. It encodes CSVAGVTANTGELFF.

This chain links TRBV4-2 with TRBJ1-2; no reliable D call. Trimming left V 4 bases short and J 8 bases short, with 14 bases between. The CDR3 extends over 13 amino acids. Per the germline V gene, CDR1 is LGHNA and CDR2 is YNFKEQ. CDR3 region: CASSPGLLGGYTF. CDR3 DNA: TGTGCCAGCAGCCCCGGCCTCCTCGGCGGCTACACCTTC.

In its sample, this clonotype was seen many times. The rearrangement links TRBV12-3 or TRBV12-4 to TRBJ2-7; weak D call: TRBD2 (5 bases). The CDR3 has 13 amino acids. V lost 1 base to trimming and J lost 6 bases, with 10 bases between them. The CDR3 is CASSLGGLSEQYF. The CDR3 DNA sequence: TGTGCCAGCAGTTTAGGCGGGTTAAGCGAGCAGTACTTC.

This clonotype was seen at least ten times. The chain carries TRBV25-1 and TRBJ2-5; D remains unclear. V gave up 1 base and J gave up 7 bases, with 13 bases separating them. Germline loops: CDR1 MGHDK, CDR2 SYGVNS. The CDR3 runs to 14 residues. This CDR3 reads CASSESGHGLTQYF. The CDR3, as DNA: TGTGCCAGCAGTGAATCGGGTCACGGATTGACCCAGTACTTC.

This clonotype showed up many times. V usage is TRBV2 and J usage is TRBJ2-1; perhaps TRBD2 as D (6 bases). V was shortened by 4 bases and J by 6 bases, with 16 bases between the two germline ends. This CDR3 has 15 amino acids. The V gene's germline CDR1 is SNHLY and CDR2 FYNNEI. The CDR3 loop reads CASSGIGRGLNEQFF. The CDR3 DNA follows: TGTGCCAGCAGTGGGATAGGGCGGGGTCTCAATGAGCAGTTCTTC.